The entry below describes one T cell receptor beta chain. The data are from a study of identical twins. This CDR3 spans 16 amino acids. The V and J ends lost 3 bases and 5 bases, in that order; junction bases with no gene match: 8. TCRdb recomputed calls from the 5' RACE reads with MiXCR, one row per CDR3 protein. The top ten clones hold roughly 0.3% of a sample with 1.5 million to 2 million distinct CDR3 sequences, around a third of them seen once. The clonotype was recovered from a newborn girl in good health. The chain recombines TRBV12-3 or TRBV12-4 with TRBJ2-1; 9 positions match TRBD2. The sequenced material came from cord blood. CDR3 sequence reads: CASSFFRTSADNEQFF. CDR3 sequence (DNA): TGTGCCAGCAGTTTTTTTAGGACTAGCGCCGACAATGAGCAGTTCTTC.